These T cell receptor beta chains were read from a single sample in a study of blood T cells in healthy people across ages. One entry per CDR3 protein, called by TCRdb with MiXCR from the 5' RACE reads. The data show more than 550,000 distinct CDR3 sequences, about a fifth seen once. The sequenced sample was blood. These receptors all stem from a man aged 70 or older in good health. The CDR3 runs from the conserved cysteine through the conserved F or W. D genes are given only for firm matches. Some rows mark clone size as missing; the rest say once, few, many or name a class of expanded clone.

clone_size,d_call,j_call,v_call,cdr3_nt,cdr3_aa
few,-,TRBJ1-1,TRBV9,TGTGCCAGCAGCCCTGGCAGGGAAGCTTTCTTT,CASSPGREAFF
few,TRBD2,TRBJ2-7,TRBV13,TGTGCCAGCAGCGGGAGCGGGGGAGCTTCCTACGAGCAGTACTTC,CASSGSGGASYEQYF
-,-,TRBJ2-7,TRBV7-9,TGTGCCAGCAGCCCGGAATGGGGTTCCTACGAGCAGTACTTC,CASSPEWGSYEQYF
-,-,TRBJ2-7,TRBV12-3/TRBV12-4,TGTGCCAGCAGCCCGGGACAAAGAACCTACGAGCAGTACTTC,CASSPGQRTYEQYF
-,-,TRBJ1-1,TRBV7-2,TGTGCCAGCAGCTTGAATTCCGGGGCCCTGAACACTGAAGCTTTCTTT,CASSLNSGALNTEAFF
few,TRBD2,TRBJ2-3,TRBV13,TGTGCCAGCAGCTTAGGGTCGACTAGCCTCACAGATACGCAGTATTTT,CASSLGSTSLTDTQYF
-,TRBD2,TRBJ2-7,TRBV27,TGTGCCAGCAGTCCACGGACGGGGGGGAAGGAGCAGTACTTC,CASSPRTGGKEQYF
-,-,TRBJ1-1,TRBV29-1,TGCAGCGCGGCAGTAGCCTACACTGAAGCTTTCTTT,CSAAVAYTEAFF
-,-,TRBJ2-2,TRBV5-1,TGCGCCAGCAGCCTGGATATGACCGGGGAGCTGTTTTTT,CASSLDMTGELFF
-,TRBD2,TRBJ2-2,TRBV11-2,TGTGCCAGCAGCTTAGCGCTAGCGGGCGCCACCGGGGAGCTGTTTTTT,CASSLALAGATGELFF
many,-,TRBJ2-2,TRBV7-3,TGTGCCAGCAGCTTAGCGACCGCGAACACCGGGGAGCTGTTTTTT,CASSLATANTGELFF
few,-,TRBJ2-1,TRBV6-2/TRBV6-3,TGTGCCAGCACCTACTTCCGGGGAAGCGGAATTAATGAGCAGTTCTTC,CASTYFRGSGINEQFF
few,TRBD2,TRBJ2-1,TRBV20-1,TGCAGTGCAGGGAGGACTAGCGGGATGAATGAGCAGTTCTTC,CSAGRTSGMNEQFF
few,TRBD2,TRBJ2-7,TRBV3-1,TGTGCCAGCAGCCTGCGGGGGGGCGAATACGAGCAGTACTTC,CASSLRGGEYEQYF
few,-,TRBJ2-5,TRBV5-1,TGCGCCAGCAGCTTCGTTCACAGCGGGCAAGAGACCCAGTACTTC,CASSFVHSGQETQYF
few,-,TRBJ2-2,TRBV6-6,TGTGCCACCCGGATCCAGTTTAACACCGGGGAGCTGTTTTTT,CATRIQFNTGELFF
once,-,TRBJ1-2,TRBV2,TGTGCCAGCAGTTACAGGGCGGAGAATGGCTACACCTTC,CASSYRAENGYTF
-,-,TRBJ2-3,TRBV7-2,TGTGCCAGCAGCCAACAGCAAAGCACAGATACGCAGTATTTT,CASSQQQSTDTQYF
-,TRBD2,TRBJ2-1,TRBV5-1,TGCGCCAGCAGCTTACGGACTAGCGGGGGGGCCTATGAGCAGTTCTTC,CASSLRTSGGAYEQFF
-,TRBD2,TRBJ2-3,TRBV12-3/TRBV12-4,TGTGCCAGCAGGGGGGGGTTCCCAGATGCGCAGTATTTT,CASRGGFPDAQYF
-,-,TRBJ1-3,TRBV6-5,TGTGCCAGCAGCCGTATCTCCAACGGAGTCTCTGGAAACACCATATATTTT,CASSRISNGVSGNTIYF
-,-,TRBJ2-3,TRBV18,TGTGCCAGCTCAAACGCTAGCACAGATACGCAGTATTTT,CASSNASTDTQYF
-,-,TRBJ1-2,TRBV12-3/TRBV12-4,TGTGCCAGCAGTCGTCGGCTGGGGCAGGCGAACTATGGCTACACCTTC,CASSRRLGQANYGYTF
-,-,TRBJ1-5,TRBV12-3/TRBV12-4,TGTGCCAGCAGTTTTGGACTCACCAATCAGCCCCAGCATTTT,CASSFGLTNQPQHF
few,TRBD1,TRBJ2-7,TRBV28,TGTGCCAGCAGTTTTTTGCCGGGACAGGGGGACGACGAGCAGTACTTC,CASSFLPGQGDDEQYF
few,TRBD2,TRBJ2-1,TRBV6-2/TRBV6-3,TGTGCCAGCAGTTACGAGAGACTAGCGGGGAATGAGCAGTTCTTC,CASSYERLAGNEQFF
few,-,TRBJ2-5,TRBV6-2/TRBV6-3,TGTGCCAGCAGCCAAATGACAGGAGCACAAGAGACCCAGTACTTC,CASSQMTGAQETQYF
-,-,TRBJ1-1,TRBV29-1,TGCAGCGTTGATGGGGTAGCAGGTAAAGCTTTCTTT,CSVDGVAGKAFF
-,-,TRBJ2-1,TRBV7-2,TGTGCCAGCAGCCAAAGGGACACGAGCTCCTACAATGAGCAGTTCTTC,CASSQRDTSSYNEQFF
-,-,TRBJ1-1,TRBV7-2,TGTGCCAGCAGCTTAAGTGGCAAGTCAGAGTTGCTCTTT,CASSLSGKSELLF
few,-,TRBJ2-1,TRBV13,TGTGCCAGCGCGCTTACCCAGGGTGAGCAGTTCTTC,CASALTQGEQFF
few,TRBD2,TRBJ2-7,TRBV10-3,TGTGCCATCAGTGAGTCGCTAGCGGGGGGTTACGAGCAGTACTTC,CAISESLAGGYEQYF
-,-,TRBJ2-7,TRBV4-3,TGCGCCAGCAGCCAAGTCGAGGGGAGGTACGAGCAGTACTTC,CASSQVEGRYEQYF
-,-,TRBJ2-4,TRBV3-1,TGTGCCAGCAGTTTAGCAAACATTCAGTACTTC,CASSLANIQYF
few,-,TRBJ1-1,TRBV18,TGTGCCAGCTCACCAGAACGAGAGCTTAACACTGAAGCTTTCTTT,CASSPERELNTEAFF
-,TRBD1,TRBJ2-3,TRBV6-6,TGTGCCAGCAGTTACTCTGCCGGGACAGTCAGCACAGATACGCAGTATTTT,CASSYSAGTVSTDTQYF
-,-,TRBJ1-5,TRBV24-1,TGTGCCACCAGTGAAGCCAGCATTGGCAATCAGCCCCAGCATTTT,CATSEASIGNQPQHF
few,-,TRBJ1-1,TRBV5-1,TGCGCCAGCAGCTTGAGGGCGCCAACCGGGGGTAGCGACACTGAAGCTTTCTTT,CASSLRAPTGGSDTEAFF
-,TRBD2,TRBJ2-3,TRBV20-1,TGCAGTGCTAGTTTAGGTGCGGGAGGCTCGCTACGGGTCACAGATACGCAGTATTTT,CSASLGAGGSLRVTDTQYF
few,TRBD2,TRBJ2-3,TRBV28,TGTGCCAGCATAGACGGGGGGGTCACAGATACGCTGTATTTT,CASIDGGVTDTLYF
few,-,TRBJ2-3,TRBV7-9,TGTGCCAGCAGCCGCGGACCGACGGTACGAACAGATACGCAGTATTTT,CASSRGPTVRTDTQYF
many,TRBD1,TRBJ1-2,TRBV12-3/TRBV12-4,TGTGCCAGCAGTCACCCCGGGACAGGGGCTAACTATGGCTACACCTTC,CASSHPGTGANYGYTF
-,-,TRBJ2-3,TRBV21-1,TGTGCCAGCAGCAAAACGGGGGGGACTAGCGGGTGGCCAGATACGCAGTATTTT,CASSKTGGTSGWPDTQYF
-,-,TRBJ2-1,TRBV12-3/TRBV12-4,TGTGCCAGCAGTTTCTCGCTACTGTCTAATGAGCAGTTCTTC,CASSFSLLSNEQFF
few,-,TRBJ2-5,TRBV29-1,TGCAGCGTTGAAAGGGCGGAGACCCAGTACTTC,CSVERAETQYF
-,-,TRBJ2-3,TRBV5-1,TGCGCCAGCAGCCCCCAGGCGAGGGGTCCCACAGATACGCAGTATTTT,CASSPQARGPTDTQYF
-,-,TRBJ1-2,TRBV6-5,TGTGCCAGCAGGGGACCGAACTATGGCTACACCTTC,CASRGPNYGYTF
many,TRBD2,TRBJ2-3,TRBV12-3/TRBV12-4,TGTGCCATCCCGTCGGGGGGTACGCAGTATTTT,CAIPSGGTQYF
few,TRBD1,TRBJ2-3,TRBV27,TGTGCCAGCAGTTTCGGGACAGGGGGCCCAGATACGCAGTATTTT,CASSFGTGGPDTQYF
-,TRBD2,TRBJ2-3,TRBV20-1,TGCAGTGCTAGGGCACTAGCGGGGGGGCCCTATACGCAGTATTTT,CSARALAGGPYTQYF
few,TRBD2,TRBJ2-5,TRBV10-2,TGCGCCACCCGAAGTGGACTAGCGGGAGGTCAGGAGACCCAGTACTTC,CATRSGLAGGQETQYF
many,TRBD1,TRBJ2-3,TRBV7-2,TGTGCCAGCTCGGGACAGTTGACAGATACGCAGTATTTT,CASSGQLTDTQYF
-,-,TRBJ2-7,TRBV20-1,TGCAGTGCTAGAGTAGGCAGGGTTCTGAACGAGCAGTACTTC,CSARVGRVLNEQYF
many,-,TRBJ2-7,TRBV12-3/TRBV12-4,TGTGCCAGCAGTGGACAGCTCTCCTACGAGCAGTACTTC,CASSGQLSYEQYF
many,-,TRBJ2-3,TRBV4-1,TGCGCCAGCAGCCAAGGCCCAGCTAGCACAGATACGCAGTATTTT,CASSQGPASTDTQYF